A single sample gave rise to the 20 T cell receptor beta chains below, sequenced in a study of CD4+ T cells in melanoma. The protocol was immunoSEQ multiplex PCR, while the TCRdb copy is restricted to in-frame clones and leaves out a portion. The sample yields 90,000 to 130,000 clones, 92% seen once. The specimen sequenced was peripheral blood. The receptor set was obtained from a human donor with melanoma.

This chain connects TRBV18 to TRBJ2-1; TRBD1 matches 8 bases. This CDR3 comprises 13 residues. Germline V CDR1 and CDR2: KGHSH, LQKENI. Unmatched junction bases numbered 3, after V lost 6 bases and J lost 5 bases. CDR3 nucleotide sequence: TGTGCCAGCTCTCTACAGGGGGACAATGAGCAGTTCTTC. Translating gives CASSLQGDNEQFF.

The chain joins TRBV2 to TRBJ2-1; D possibly corresponds to TRBD1 (6 bases). Per the germline V gene, CDR1 is SNHLY and CDR2 is FYNNEI. Deletions cut 6 bases from V and 7 bases from J, with 10 bases between. The CDR3 totals 12 residues. Here the CDR3 reads CASRLGTNEQFF. The CDR3 DNA reads TGTGCCAGCAGACTTGGGACAAATGAGCAGTTCTTC.

This clone was observed once. The V and J genes are TRBV5-1 and TRBJ2-5; 13 bases are shared with TRBD2. V dropped 4 bases and J dropped 11; count of bases not matched to a gene: 8. The CDR3 consists of 14 residues. Germline lookup yields CDR1 SGHRS and CDR2 YFSETQ. The CDR3 region has the DNA TGCGCCAGCAGCGGGACTAGCGGGGCCTCCCAGCAGTACTTC. The encoded protein is CASSGTSGASQQYF.

The rearrangement uses TRBV27 and TRBJ1-5, with a weak D call TRBD1 (5 bases). V lost 2 bases to trimming and J lost 5 bases, with 22 bases between them. This CDR3 region has 18 residues. The germline V gene has CDR1 MNHEY and CDR2 SMNVEV (reference sequence). The CDR3: CASSLRGTPRRAYQPQHF. The CDR3 DNA follows: TGTGCCAGCAGTTTACGGGGGACCCCTCGCAGGGCGTATCAGCCCCAGCATTTT.

The chain combines TRBV5-8 with TRBJ2-5, with TRBD2 as a possible D gene (6 bases). The V and J ends lost 7 bases and 4 bases respectively, with 26 bases between them. Germline lookup yields CDR1 SGHTS and CDR2 YDEGEE. CDR3 length: 17 amino acids. The DNA for the CDR3 is TGTGCCAGCTCGCCCCTGCGGGATGGATCGGGGCGAGAGACCCAGTACTTC. Amino acids: CASSPLRDGSGRETQYF.

V is TRBV6-1 and J is TRBJ2-3, with D maybe TRBD1 (5 bases). Germline CDR1 is MNHNS and CDR2 is SASEGT. The V end was cut by 7 bases, the J end by 0 bases, with 14 bases between. This CDR3 comprises 15 residues. The CDR3 DNA reads as TGTGCCAGCACCCAGGGCTCGTTAAGCACAGATACGCAGTATTTT. Encoded protein: CASTQGSLSTDTQYF.

The V and J genes are TRBV5-4 and TRBJ2-1; a weak D match, TRBD2 (6 bases). The CDR3 spans 17 residues. Germline assignment: CDR1 SGHNT and CDR2 YYREEE (reference sequence). V gave up 3 bases and J gave up 2 bases, with 18 bases separating them. CDR3: CASSSETWTNPYNEQFF. CDR3 nucleotide sequence: TGTGCCAGCAGCTCGGAAACGTGGACTAACCCCTACAATGAGCAGTTCTTC. The entire variable domain, with the rest obtained from reference TRBV5-4 and TRBJ2-1, is as follows: ETGVTQSPTHLIKTRGQQVTLRCSSQSGHNTVSWYQQALGQGPQFIFQYYREEENGRGNFPPRFSGLQFPNYSSELNVNALELDDSALYLCASSSETWTNPYNEQFFGPGTRLTVL.

V and J are TRBV7-2 and TRBJ2-7; unclear D gene. The V gene's germline CDR1 is SGHTA and CDR2 FQGNSA. V lost 1 base and J 3 bases, leaving 10 bases between the germline ends. This CDR3 contains 14 residues. CDR3 coding DNA: TGTGCCAGCAGCTTAGATGTTAGTTTCTACGAGCAGTACTTC. This translates into CASSLDVSFYEQYF.

The chain joins TRBV29-1 to TRBJ2-5; the D is unclear. Germline assignment: CDR1 SQVTM and CDR2 ANQGSEA. With 2 bases removed from V and 4 bases from J, the gap between germline ends came to 14 bases. This CDR3 comprises 14 residues. DNA for the CDR3: TGCAGCGTTGAACTTCCGACTCCCGGAGAGACCCAGTACTTC. It is translated as CSVELPTPGETQYF. The entire variable domain, with the rest obtained from reference TRBV29-1 and TRBJ2-5, is as follows: SAVISQKPSRDICQRGTSLTIQCQVDSQVTMMFWYRQQPGQSLTLIATANQGSEATYESGFVIDKFPISRPNLTFSTLTVSNMSPEDSSIYLCSVELPTPGETQYFGPGTRLLVL.

This sequence joins TRBV6-1 and TRBJ1-6; D gene unclear. Trimming pared 7 bases from V and 0 bases from J, leaving 7 bases between. The germline V gene encodes CDR1 MNHNS and CDR2 SASEGT. The CDR3 has 14 amino acids. CDR3 in amino acids: CASIRSSYNSPLHF. In DNA form, the CDR3 reads TGTGCCAGCATCAGGAGCTCCTATAATTCACCCCTCCACTTT.

This chain joins TRBV19 and TRBJ2-3, with 7 bases fitting TRBD2. The germline V gene has CDR1 LNHDA and CDR2 SQIVND (reference sequence). V was clipped by 5 bases and J by 4 bases; unmatched bases: 9. The CDR3 length is 15 residues. The chain's CDR3 is CASSESGIGADTQYF. CDR3 nucleotide sequence: TGTGCCAGTAGTGAAAGCGGGATCGGCGCAGATACGCAGTATTTT. The full variable domain, completed using reference TRBV19 and TRBJ2-3, is DGGITQSPKYLFRKEGQNVTLSCEQNLNHDAMYWYRQDPGQGLRLIYYSQIVNDFQKGDIAEGYSVSREKKESFPLTVTSAQKNPTAFYLCASSESGIGADTQYFGPGTRLTVL.

This clone has only one observation. The V call is TRBV27, the J call TRBJ2-3, with TRBD1 as a possible D gene (5 bases). The V end lost 6 bases, the J end lost 5 bases, and 15 bases lay between the germline ends. This CDR3 is 14 amino acids long. Germline assignment: CDR1 MNHEY and CDR2 SMNVEV (reference sequence). The CDR3 DNA reads as TGTGCCAGCAGAAACCAGGGATTTGGAGATACGCAGTATTTT. Amino acids: CASRNQGFGDTQYF.

The rearrangement joins TRBV2 to TRBJ2-7, with D hard to call. Per germline, CDR1 SNHLY and CDR2 FYNNEI. The CDR3 consists of 13 residues. The germline V and J ends were trimmed by 8 bases and 6 bases, with 17 bases remaining between them. CDR3 DNA: TGTGCCAGCGAACCGCCCCGTATCGCCGAGCAGTACTTC. Its translation is CASEPPRIAEQYF.

The V gene is TRBV4-3, the J gene TRBJ2-1; 10 bases are a match to TRBD2. Germline lookup yields CDR1 LGHNA and CDR2 YSLEER. V gave up 0 bases and J gave up 7 bases; unmatched junction bases: 6. The CDR3 consists of 16 residues. In nucleotides, the CDR3 is TGCGCCAGCAGCCAAGAGCCTAGCGGGAGTCGGAATGAGCAGTTCTTC. Protein product: CASSQEPSGSRNEQFF.

This chain connects TRBV6-5 to TRBJ2-7; D perhaps matches TRBD1 (6 bases). This CDR3 region has 13 residues. Trimming took off 7 bases at V and 5 bases at J, with 15 bases between the two ends. The V gene's germline CDR1 is MNHEY and CDR2 SVGAGI. The CDR3 DNA sequence: TGTGCCAGCACCCGGACCGGGACAAACGAGCAGTACTTC. This codes for CASTRTGTNEQYF.

J is TRBJ2-4 and V is TRBV7-9; either TRBD1 or TRBD2 may fit D (7 bases each). Deletions cut 3 bases from V and 6 bases from J, with 21 bases between. The germline V gene has CDR1 SEHNR and CDR2 FQNEAQ (reference sequence). This CDR3 has 17 residues. The CDR3 sequence is CASSFRDSSAGRNIQYF. The CDR3 nucleotides are TGTGCCAGCAGCTTTCGGGACAGCTCAGCGGGGAGAAACATTCAGTACTTC.

The rearrangement links TRBV28 to TRBJ2-7; a weak D match, TRBD2 (7 bases). The CDR3 is 15 residues long. V lost 4 bases and J lost 1, with 14 bases in between. The germline gives CDR1 MDHEN, CDR2 SYDVKM. The CDR3 region is CASSSPGGLSYEQYF. The CDR3 DNA reads TGTGCCAGCAGTTCTCCGGGGGGCCTTTCCTACGAGCAGTACTTC.

The V gene is TRBV14, the J gene TRBJ2-1, with 7 bases lining up with TRBD1. This CDR3 region has 15 residues. The V segment lost 4 bases and the J segment 8 bases; nucleotides outside the gene matches: 11. Germline V CDR1 and CDR2: SGHDN, FVKESK. CDR3 protein: CASSPQRGRWDEQFF. The CDR3 nucleotides are TGTGCCAGCAGCCCCCAAAGGGGGCGCTGGGATGAGCAGTTCTTC.

This clone was recorded a few times. V usage is TRBV7-9 and J usage is TRBJ1-5; TRBD1 aligns across 7 bases. CDR1 is SEHNR and CDR2 is FQNEAQ in the germline V gene (reference sequence). V shed 1 base and J 5 bases; nucleotides not matched to a gene: 2. The CDR3 extends over 14 amino acids. CDR3 protein: CASSLEGGHQPQHF. The CDR3 coding sequence is TGTGCCAGCAGCTTAGAAGGGGGCCATCAGCCCCAGCATTTT. Filled out from reference TRBV7-9 and TRBJ1-5, the complete variable domain reads DTGVSQNPRHKITKRGQNVTFRCDPISEHNRLYWYRQTLGQGPEFLTYFQNEAQLEKSRLLSDRFSAERPKGSFSTLEIQRTEQGDSAMYLCASSLEGGHQPQHFGDGTRLSIL.

V and J are TRBV2 and TRBJ1-1; D gene ambiguous. CDR3 length equals 13 residues. Germline CDR1 reads SNHLY; CDR2 reads FYNNEI. Trimming shortened V by 1 base and J by 4 bases, and 7 bases separated the two germline ends. CDR3 protein: CASSEERGTEAFF. The CDR3 DNA follows: TGTGCCAGCAGTGAAGAGCGGGGCACTGAAGCTTTCTTT.